The TCR beta chain under discussion was sequenced for a study of blood T cells in healthy people across ages. As for the study in general: Capture by template switching was about one barcoded beta molecule per two T cells.

This clonotype was counted between two and nine times. Together with a sample-barcoded 5' primer, a J-beta primer mix was included in a second PCR lasting about 7 to 12 cycles. Each CDR3 protein is one row after TCRdb ran MiXCR on the 5' RACE reads. This table holds about 1.5 million distinct CDR3 sequences, less than 45% found once. J lost 0 bases, V lost 2 bases, and 4 bases had no gene match. This CDR3 has 16 amino acids. From germline, CDR1 is SGHRS and CDR2 YFSETQ. This sequence joins TRBV5-1 and TRBJ2-1; 8 bases are a match to TRBD2. This clonotype originated in a woman younger than 35 in good health. What was sequenced was blood. The CDR3 sequence is CASSFASGSSYNEQFF. The CDR3 DNA reads as TGCGCCAGCAGCTTCGCCAGCGGGAGCTCCTACAATGAGCAGTTCTTC.